This T cell receptor (beta chain) comes out of a study of T cells in Graves' hyperthyroidism and ophthalmopathy. Study observations and caveats: The model's output predicted ophthalmopathy at a median of around 6.9 months prior to onset. Separating ophthalmopathy from stable hyperthyroidism was achieved by a 13 V-J model.

TCR beta CDR3 region amplification was performed from RNA transcripts. The HTBI primer set served for first-round RT-PCR of the TCR CDR3. TCRdb used MiXCR to reprocess the multiplex PCR reads, holding one entry per CDR3 protein. Here the sample spans about 840,000 distinct CDR3 sequences, 38% being singletons. This clonotype was counted at least ten times. Its antigen is not identified. The diagnoses drew upon clinical symptoms, serum thyroxine and TRAb, thyroid ultrasound and orbital computed tomography. A 10 ml volume of fresh peripheral blood provided the PBMCs. The V and J ends lost 3 bases and 6 bases respectively, with 2 bases between them. The CDR3 contains 10 residues.

This chain joins TRBV12-3 or TRBV12-4 and TRBJ1-2; no clear D. The TCR comes from a man younger than 35 with Graves' hyperthyroidism. Sample: blood. The DNA of the CDR3 is TGTGCCAGCAGTTTGAATGGCTACACCTTC. Protein sequence: CASSLNGYTF.